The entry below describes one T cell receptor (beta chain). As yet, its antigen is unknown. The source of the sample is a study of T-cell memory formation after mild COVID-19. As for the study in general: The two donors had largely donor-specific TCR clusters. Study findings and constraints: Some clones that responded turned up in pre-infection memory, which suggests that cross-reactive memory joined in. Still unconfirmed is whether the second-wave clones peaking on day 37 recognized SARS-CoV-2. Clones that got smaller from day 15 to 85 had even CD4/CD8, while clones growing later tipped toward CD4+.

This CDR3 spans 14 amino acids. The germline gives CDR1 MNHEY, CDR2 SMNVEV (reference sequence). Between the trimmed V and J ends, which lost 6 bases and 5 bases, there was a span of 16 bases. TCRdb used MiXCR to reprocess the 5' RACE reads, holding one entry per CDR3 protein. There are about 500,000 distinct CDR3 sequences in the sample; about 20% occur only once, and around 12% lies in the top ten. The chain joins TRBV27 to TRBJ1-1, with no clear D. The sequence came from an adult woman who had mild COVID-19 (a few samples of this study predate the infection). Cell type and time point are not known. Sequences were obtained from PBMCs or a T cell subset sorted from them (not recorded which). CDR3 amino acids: CASSRGFDGTEAFF. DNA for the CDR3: TGTGCCAGCAGCCGGGGATTTGATGGGACTGAAGCTTTCTTT.